This TCR beta chain was retrieved from a study of OX40 agonist ivuxolimab in advanced cancers. The CDR3 length is 18 residues. The V end was cut by 4 bases, the J end by 4 bases, with 23 bases between. Germline CDR1 is SGHDT and CDR2 is YYEEEE. Assay: immunoSEQ multiplex PCR; the TCRdb copy retains only in-frame clones and omits some. The sample consists of around 77,000 clones, 85% to 90% of them appearing once. At cycle 4 day 1, cycle 7 day 1, and baseline, blood was sampled. This chain uses TRBV5-6 with TRBJ1-4, with D tentatively TRBD1 (6 bases). Source: CD4+ or CD8+ T cells sorted from blood, taken in a trial of the OX40 agonist ivuxolimab. The TCR originated in an adult with an advanced solid tumor such as melanoma, head and neck, liver or kidney cancer. The DNA of the CDR3 is TGTGCCAGCAGCCCCCTCGGGGGCCTTACCTCCAATAATGAAAAACTGTTTTTT. It is translated as CASSPLGGLTSNNEKLFF.